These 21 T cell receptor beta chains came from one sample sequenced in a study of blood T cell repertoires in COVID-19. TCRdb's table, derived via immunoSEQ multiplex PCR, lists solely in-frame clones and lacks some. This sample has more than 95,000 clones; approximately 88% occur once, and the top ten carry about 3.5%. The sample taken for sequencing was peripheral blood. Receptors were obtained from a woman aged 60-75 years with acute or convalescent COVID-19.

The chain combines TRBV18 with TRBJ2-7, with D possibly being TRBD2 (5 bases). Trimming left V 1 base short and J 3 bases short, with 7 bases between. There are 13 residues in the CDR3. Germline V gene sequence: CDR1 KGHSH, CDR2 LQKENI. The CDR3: CASSPREIYEQYF. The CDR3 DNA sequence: TGTGCCAGCTCACCACGGGAGATCTACGAGCAGTACTTC. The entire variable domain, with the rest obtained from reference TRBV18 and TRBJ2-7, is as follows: NAGVMQNPRHLVRRRGQEARLRCSPMKGHSHVYWYRQLPEEGLKFMVYLQKENIIDESGMPKERFSAEFPKEGPSILRIQQVVRGDSAAYFCASSPREIYEQYFGPGTRLTVT.

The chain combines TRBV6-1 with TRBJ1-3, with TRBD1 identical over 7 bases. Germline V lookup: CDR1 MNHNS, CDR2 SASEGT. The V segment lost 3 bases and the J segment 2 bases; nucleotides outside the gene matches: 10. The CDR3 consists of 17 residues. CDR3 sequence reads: CASSETGLSGPGNTIYF. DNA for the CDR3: TGTGCCAGCAGTGAGACAGGGCTGTCTGGCCCTGGAAACACCATATATTTT.

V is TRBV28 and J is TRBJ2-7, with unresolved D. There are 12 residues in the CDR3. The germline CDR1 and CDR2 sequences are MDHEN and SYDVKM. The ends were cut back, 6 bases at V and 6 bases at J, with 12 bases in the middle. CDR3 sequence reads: CASRFPSREQYF. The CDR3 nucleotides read TGTGCCAGCAGGTTCCCCTCCCGCGAGCAGTACTTC.

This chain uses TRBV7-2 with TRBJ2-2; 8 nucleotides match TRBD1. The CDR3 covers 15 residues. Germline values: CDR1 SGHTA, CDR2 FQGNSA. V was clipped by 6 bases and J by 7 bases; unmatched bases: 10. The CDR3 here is CASSFDRGTGGELFF. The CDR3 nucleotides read TGTGCCAGCAGTTTCGACAGGGGTACGGGCGGGGAGCTGTTTTTT.

CDR3 coding DNA: TGTGCCAGTAGTAACCGCGGGGGGTGGGAGACCCAGTACTTC. Protein sequence: CASSNRGGWETQYF. The gene calls are TRBV19 and TRBJ2-5; 8 bases agree with TRBD2. V dropped 4 bases and J dropped 5; count of bases not matched to a gene: 6. Germline loops: CDR1 LNHDA, CDR2 SQIVND (reference sequence). CDR3 size: 14 residues.

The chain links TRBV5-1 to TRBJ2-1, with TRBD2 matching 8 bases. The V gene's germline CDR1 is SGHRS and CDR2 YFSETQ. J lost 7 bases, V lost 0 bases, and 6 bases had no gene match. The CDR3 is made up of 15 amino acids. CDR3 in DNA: TGCGCCAGCAGCTTGGCAAGCGGGAGAGAGAATGAGCAGTTCTTC. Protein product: CASSLASGRENEQFF.

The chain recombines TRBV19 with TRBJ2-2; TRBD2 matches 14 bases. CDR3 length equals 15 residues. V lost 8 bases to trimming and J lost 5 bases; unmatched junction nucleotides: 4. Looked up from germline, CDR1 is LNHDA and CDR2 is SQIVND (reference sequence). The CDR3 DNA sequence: TGTGCCAGTCTCCGACTAGCGGGAGGGACCGGGGAGCTGTTTTTT. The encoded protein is CASLRLAGGTGELFF.

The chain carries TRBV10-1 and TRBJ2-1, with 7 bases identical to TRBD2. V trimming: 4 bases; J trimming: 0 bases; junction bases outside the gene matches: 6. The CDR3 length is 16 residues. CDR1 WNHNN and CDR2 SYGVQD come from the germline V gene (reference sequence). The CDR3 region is CASSAGGTNSYNEQFF. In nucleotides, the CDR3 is TGCGCCAGCAGTGCGGGCGGGACTAACTCCTACAATGAGCAGTTCTTC.

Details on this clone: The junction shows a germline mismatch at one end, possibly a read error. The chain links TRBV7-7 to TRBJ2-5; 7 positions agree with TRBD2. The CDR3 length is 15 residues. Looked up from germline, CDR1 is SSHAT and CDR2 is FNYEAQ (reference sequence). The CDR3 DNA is TGTGCTAGCAGCTTAACTAGCGAGTACCAAGAGACCCAGTACTTC. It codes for CASSLTSEYQETQYF. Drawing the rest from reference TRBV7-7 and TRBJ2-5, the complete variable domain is GAGVSQSPRYKVTKRGQDVTLRCDPISSHATLYWYQQALGQGPEFLTYFNYEAQPDKSGLPSDRFSAERPEGSISTLTIQRTEQRDSAMYRCASSLTSEYQETQYFGPGTRLLVL.

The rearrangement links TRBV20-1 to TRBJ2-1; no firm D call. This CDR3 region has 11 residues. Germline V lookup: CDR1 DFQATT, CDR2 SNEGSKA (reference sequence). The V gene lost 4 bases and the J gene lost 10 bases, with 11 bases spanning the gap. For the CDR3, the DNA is TGCAGTGCTATCATTAGCCCCGAGCAGTTCTTC. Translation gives CSAIISPEQFF.

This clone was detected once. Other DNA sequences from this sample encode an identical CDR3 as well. Here the CDR3 reads CASSLDRVNTEAFF. Here the CDR3 DNA reads TGTGCCAGCAGTTTAGACAGGGTGAACACTGAAGCTTTCTTT. The V and J genes are TRBV6-5 and TRBJ1-1; TRBD1 agrees at 7 bases. The CDR3 extends over 14 amino acids. In germline, CDR1 is MNHEY, CDR2 SVGAGI. Trimming at V came to 4 bases and at J to 0 bases, leaving 2 bases not matched to a gene.

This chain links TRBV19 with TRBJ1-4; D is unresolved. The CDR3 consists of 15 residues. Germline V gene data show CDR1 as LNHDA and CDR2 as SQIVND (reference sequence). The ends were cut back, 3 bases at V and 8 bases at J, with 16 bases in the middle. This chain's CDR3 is CASSIREVFTEKLFF. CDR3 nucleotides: TGTGCCAGTAGTATCAGAGAGGTCTTTACGGAAAAACTGTTTTTT.

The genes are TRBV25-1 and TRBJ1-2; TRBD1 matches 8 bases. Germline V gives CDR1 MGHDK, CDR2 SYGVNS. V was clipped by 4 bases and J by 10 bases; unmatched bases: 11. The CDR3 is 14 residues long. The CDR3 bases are TGTGCCAGCAGTGGTGGACAGGGCGGAATGTCCTACACCTTC. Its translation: CASSGGQGGMSYTF.

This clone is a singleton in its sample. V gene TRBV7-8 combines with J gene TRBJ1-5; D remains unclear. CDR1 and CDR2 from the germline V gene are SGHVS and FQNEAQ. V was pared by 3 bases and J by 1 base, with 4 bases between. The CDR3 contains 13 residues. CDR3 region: CASSFQSNQPQHF. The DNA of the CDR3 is TGTGCCAGCAGCTTCCAGAGCAATCAGCCCCAGCATTTT.

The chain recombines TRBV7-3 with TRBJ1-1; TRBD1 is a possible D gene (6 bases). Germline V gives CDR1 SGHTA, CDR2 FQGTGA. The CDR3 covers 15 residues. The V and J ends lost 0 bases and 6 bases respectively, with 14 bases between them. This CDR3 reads CASSLTVGGGAEAFF. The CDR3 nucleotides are TGTGCCAGCAGCTTAACGGTAGGGGGAGGGGCTGAAGCTTTCTTT.

The CDR3 nucleotides are TGTGCCAGTAGTCCTTCCTCGGGGGGGCGAGATCAGCCCCAGCATTTT. It translates to CASSPSSGGRDQPQHF. The rearrangement links TRBV19 to TRBJ1-5; TRBD1 might be the D (6 bases). Germline CDR1 LNHDA, CDR2 SQIVND (reference sequence). The ends were cut back, 5 bases at V and 5 bases at J, with 19 bases in the middle. The CDR3 runs 16 residues. The complete variable domain, with remaining parts taken from reference TRBV19 and TRBJ1-5, reads DGGITQSPKYLFRKEGQNVTLSCEQNLNHDAMYWYRQDPGQGLRLIYYSQIVNDFQKGDIAEGYSVSREKKESFPLTVTSAQKNPTAFYLCASSPSSGGRDQPQHFGDGTRLSIL.

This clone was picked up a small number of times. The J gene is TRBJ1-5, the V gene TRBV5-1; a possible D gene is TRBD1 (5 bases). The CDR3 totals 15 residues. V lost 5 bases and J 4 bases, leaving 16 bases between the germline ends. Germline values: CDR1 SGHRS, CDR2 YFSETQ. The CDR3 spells CASRYTGESNQPQHF. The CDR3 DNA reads TGCGCCAGCAGGTACACAGGAGAGTCTAATCAGCCCCAGCATTTT.

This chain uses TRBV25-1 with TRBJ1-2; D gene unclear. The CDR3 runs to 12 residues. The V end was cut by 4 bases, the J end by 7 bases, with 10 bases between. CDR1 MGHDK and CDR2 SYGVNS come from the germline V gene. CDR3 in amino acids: CASSGTGVGYTF. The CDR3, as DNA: TGTGCCAGCAGTGGCACCGGGGTTGGCTACACCTTC.

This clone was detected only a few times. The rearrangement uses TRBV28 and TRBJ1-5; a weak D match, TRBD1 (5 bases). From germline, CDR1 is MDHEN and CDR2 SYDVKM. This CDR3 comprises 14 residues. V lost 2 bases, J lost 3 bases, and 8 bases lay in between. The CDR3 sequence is CASSLDSFNQPQHF. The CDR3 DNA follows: TGTGCCAGCAGTTTAGACAGCTTCAATCAGCCCCAGCATTTT.

The CDR3 protein is CASRQGFLFGNGYTF. For the CDR3, the DNA is TGTGCCAGCAGACAGGGTTTTCTTTTTGGGAATGGCTACACCTTC. V and J are TRBV6-5 and TRBJ1-2; maybe TRBD1 (6 bases). V lost 6 bases to trimming and J lost 6 bases, with 20 bases between them. There are 15 residues in the CDR3. CDR1 and CDR2 (germline): MNHEY, SVGAGI.

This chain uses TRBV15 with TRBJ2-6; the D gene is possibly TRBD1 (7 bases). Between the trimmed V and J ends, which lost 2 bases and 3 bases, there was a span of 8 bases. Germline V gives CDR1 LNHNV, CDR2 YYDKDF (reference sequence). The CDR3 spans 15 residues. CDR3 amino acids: CATSRQGGGANVLTF. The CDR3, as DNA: TGTGCCACCAGCAGACAGGGGGGTGGGGCCAACGTCCTGACTTTC.